This T cell receptor beta chain was recorded in a study of CD8 T cells in ankylosing spondylitis. TCRdb called the 5' RACE reads again in MiXCR, with one record for every CDR3 protein. The table includes under 550,000 distinct CDR3 sequences, around 26% detected once. A note on this clonotype: The antigen is not known.

Study findings and constraints: Prior work had noted some motif variants in reactive arthritis blood and synovial fluid. There was a TCR beta motif, made of eight highly homologous variants, that appeared characteristic of ankylosing spondylitis blood.

The source material was blood, either unsorted or a sorted T cell fraction (not recorded which). This TCR came from a male donor with ankylosing spondylitis.

The CDR3: CASTLFLDYGYTF. CDR3 in DNA: TGTGCCAGCACCCTTTTCTTGGACTATGGCTACACCTTC. The chain combines TRBV12-3 or TRBV12-4 with TRBJ1-2; the D is unclear. V lost 7 bases and J lost 3, with 12 bases in between. CDR3 length: 13 residues.